These T cell receptor beta chains were read from a single sample in a study of spatial heterogeneity in lung cancer. TCRdb reprocessed the 5' RACE reads via MiXCR and lists one record per CDR3 protein. The table lists around 89,000 distinct CDR3 sequences, about 12% of them singletons. The starting material was PBMCs, obtained at surgery. The receptor set was obtained from a male donor with early-stage non-small cell lung cancer. Both conserved end residues are part of each CDR3. Fields, in order: D gene, J gene, clone size, V gene, CDR3 DNA, CDR3 protein. The D gene is left open where the match is weak. Some rows have no size entry. The others give once, few or many, or a class for an expanded clone.

>.|TRBJ2-3|.|TRBV5-1
TGCGCCAGCAGCTTGGAAATCAGCGGGTTCACAGATACGCAGTATTTT
CASSLEISGFTDTQYF
>TRBD1|TRBJ2-7|many|TRBV7-7
TGTGCTAGCAGCCCCGGACAGGGGGCAAGCGAGCAGTACTTC
CASSPGQGASEQYF
>.|TRBJ1-4|many|TRBV7-6
TGTGCCAGCAGTCCCGGGACATCCCCTCGGGATGAAAAACTGTTTTTT
CASSPGTSPRDEKLFF
>TRBD1|TRBJ1-2|.|TRBV4-1
TGCGCCAGCAGCCAAGGCCCAGGGGGCGCAGACTATGGCTACACCTTC
CASSQGPGGADYGYTF
>TRBD2|TRBJ2-3|many|TRBV4-1
TGCGCCAGCAGCCAAGACTATACAAAAGGACCCACTAGCGCTGGAGATACGCAGTATTTT
CASSQDYTKGPTSAGDTQYF
>.|TRBJ2-1|few|TRBV29-1
TGCAGCGTTGAAGTGGACATGCTCTCATTCTACAATGAGCAGTTCTTC
CSVEVDMLSFYNEQFF
>TRBD2|TRBJ2-3|.|TRBV9
TGTGCCAGCAGTCCGGGACTAGCGGTAACAGATACGCAGTATTTT
CASSPGLAVTDTQYF
>.|TRBJ2-1|.|TRBV7-8
TGTGCCAGCAGCCGGGGGACAGTGTACAATGAGCAGTTCTTC
CASSRGTVYNEQFF
>.|TRBJ2-5|many|TRBV28
TGTGCCAGCAGTTTAAGTGACAGTCAAGAGACCCAGTACTTC
CASSLSDSQETQYF
>.|TRBJ2-5|many|TRBV10-3
TGTGCCATCAGTGAGACGGAGGGGTCAGGGACCCAGTACTTC
CAISETEGSGTQYF
>.|TRBJ2-7|.|TRBV12-3/TRBV12-4
TGTGCCAGCAGTTTATTAGACTTCTACGGGCAGTACTTC
CASSLLDFYGQYF